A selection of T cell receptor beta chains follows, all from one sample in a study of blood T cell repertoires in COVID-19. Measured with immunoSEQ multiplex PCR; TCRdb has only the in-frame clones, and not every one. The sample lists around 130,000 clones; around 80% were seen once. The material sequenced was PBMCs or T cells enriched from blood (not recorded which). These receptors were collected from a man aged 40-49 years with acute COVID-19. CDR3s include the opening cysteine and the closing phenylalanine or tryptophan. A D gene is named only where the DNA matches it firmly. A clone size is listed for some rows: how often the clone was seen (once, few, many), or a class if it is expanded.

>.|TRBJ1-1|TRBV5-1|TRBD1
TGCGCCAGCAGCTTGTGGGGCCACAGGGGTTCAGGCACTGAAGCTTTCTTT
CASSLWGHRGSGTEAFF
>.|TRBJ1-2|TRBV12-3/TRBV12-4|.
TGTGCCAGCAGTTTGAGTCTCACCTATGGCTACACCTTC
CASSLSLTYGYTF
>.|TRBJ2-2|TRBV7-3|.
TGTGCCAGCAGCCCTGGACACGTGGACACCGGGGAGCTGTTTTTT
CASSPGHVDTGELFF
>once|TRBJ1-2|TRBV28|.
TGTGCCAGCCAAACTCTTTATGGCTACACCTTC
CASQTLYGYTF
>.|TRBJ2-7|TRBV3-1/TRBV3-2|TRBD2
TGTGCCAGCAGCCAAGGTACTAGCGAGATTTTC
CASSQGTSEIF
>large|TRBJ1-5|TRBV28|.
TGTGCCAGCAGTCACAGGGGCAATCAGCCCCAGCATTTT
CASSHRGNQPQHF
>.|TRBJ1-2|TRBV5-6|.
TGTGCCAGCAGCTTGGAAAGAACTCATGGCTACACCTTC
CASSLERTHGYTF
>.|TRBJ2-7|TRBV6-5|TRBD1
TGTGCCAGCAGTTACTCGAAGCAGGGGGAAAGGTACGAGCAGTACTTC
CASSYSKQGERYEQYF
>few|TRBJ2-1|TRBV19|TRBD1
TGTGCCAGTAGTGACACCGGGACAGGGATGTACAATGAGCAGTTCTTC
CASSDTGTGMYNEQFF
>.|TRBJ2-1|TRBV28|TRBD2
TGTGCCAGCAGTTTATGGGGGACTAGCGGGAGTAATGAGCAGTTCTTC
CASSLWGTSGSNEQFF
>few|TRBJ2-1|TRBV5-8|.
TGTGCCAGCAGCTTCCACGGGAGAGGAGGCAATGAGCAGTTCTTC
CASSFHGRGGNEQFF
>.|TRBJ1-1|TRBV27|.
TGTGCCAGCAGTTTTACCAGGGACACTGAAGCTTTCTTT
CASSFTRDTEAFF
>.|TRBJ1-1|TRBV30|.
TGTGCCTGGAGTGTGACGGCAGGGGCTGAAGCTTTCTTT
CAWSVTAGAEAFF
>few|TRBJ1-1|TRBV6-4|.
TGTGCCAGCAGTGATAGTTCAGGGAACACTGAAGCTTTCTTT
CASSDSSGNTEAFF
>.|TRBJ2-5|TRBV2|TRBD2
TGTGCCAGCAGTCCCGGACTAGTCCAAGAGACCCAGTACTTC
CASSPGLVQETQYF
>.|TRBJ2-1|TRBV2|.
TGTGCCAGCAGTGCGGGGAAGCTCGATGAGCAGTTCTTC
CASSAGKLDEQFF
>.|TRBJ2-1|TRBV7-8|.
TGTGCCAGCAGCTCGAGAAGGTGGGGCCCCAATGAGCAGTTCTTC
CASSSRRWGPNEQFF
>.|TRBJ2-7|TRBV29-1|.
TGCAGCGTTGTGACGGGGTACGAGCAGTACTTC
CSVVTGYEQYF
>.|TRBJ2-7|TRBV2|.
TGTGCCAGCAGTGAAAGGGGCGAGGCTTTCAACGAGCAGTACTTC
CASSERGEAFNEQYF
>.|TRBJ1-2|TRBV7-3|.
TGTGCCAGCAGCCCGACCGTCCCGGGACACGGCACATATGGCTACACCTTC
CASSPTVPGHGTYGYTF
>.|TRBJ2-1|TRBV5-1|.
TGCGCCAGCAGTCCTGATTTTCTAACTGAGCAGTTCTTC
CASSPDFLTEQFF
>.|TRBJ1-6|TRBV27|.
TGTGCCAGCGGATTGGGGGGAAATTCACCCCTCCACTTT
CASGLGGNSPLHF
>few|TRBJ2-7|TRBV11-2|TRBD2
TGTGCCAGCAGCCTGGGACTAGCGGGGGGAGACGAGCAGTACTTC
CASSLGLAGGDEQYF
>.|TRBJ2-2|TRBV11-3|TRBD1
TGTGCCAGCAGCTTAGGGGGGACAGGGATCACCGGGGAGCTGTTTTTT
CASSLGGTGITGELFF
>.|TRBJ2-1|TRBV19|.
TGTGCCAGTGGCGGGCCTAGCCAAAGTGAGCAGTTCTTC
CASGGPSQSEQFF
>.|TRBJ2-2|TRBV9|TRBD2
TGTGCCAGCAGCGTTAGCGGGGGGGCCACCGGGGAGCTGTTTTTT
CASSVSGGATGELFF
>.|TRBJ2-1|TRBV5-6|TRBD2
TGTGCCAGCGCCAGCGGGGGGGAGCAGTTCTTC
CASASGGEQFF
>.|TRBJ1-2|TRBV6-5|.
TGTGCCAGCAGTTCCCCTCCCGGCGGCGGGGGCTATGGCTACACCTTC
CASSSPPGGGGYGYTF
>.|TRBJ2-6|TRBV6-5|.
TGTGCCAGCAGGCCAGGGTCAGGGGCCAACGTCCTGACTTTC
CASRPGSGANVLTF
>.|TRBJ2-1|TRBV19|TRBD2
TGTGCCAGTAGTATGCCCACCGGAGCGGGAGTATACAATGAGCAGTTCTTC
CASSMPTGAGVYNEQFF
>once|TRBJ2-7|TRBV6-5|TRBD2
TGTGCCAGCAGGGCCTCTCGGGAGGGTTCCTACGAGCAGTACTTC
CASRASREGSYEQYF
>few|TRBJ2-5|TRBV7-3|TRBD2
TGTGCCAGCAGCTTAAAGGCGGGAGGGGGAGAGACCCAGTACTTC
CASSLKAGGGETQYF
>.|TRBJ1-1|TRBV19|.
TGTGCCAGTAGTGGACAGATGAACACTGAAGCTTTCTTT
CASSGQMNTEAFF
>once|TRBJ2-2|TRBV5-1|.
TGCGCCAGCAGCTCCATCCAGGGCACCGGGGAGCTGTTTTTT
CASSSIQGTGELFF
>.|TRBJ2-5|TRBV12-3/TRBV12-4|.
TGTGCCAGCAGCGGACAGTTCCAAGAGACCCAGTACTTC
CASSGQFQETQYF
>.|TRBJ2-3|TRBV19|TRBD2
TGTGCCAGTAGTATAGGGTCCCGGGAGGCAGATACGCAGTATTTT
CASSIGSREADTQYF
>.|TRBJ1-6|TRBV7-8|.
TGTGCCAGCAGCTTGGGCAGGCTGAATAATTCACCCCTCCACTTT
CASSLGRLNNSPLHF
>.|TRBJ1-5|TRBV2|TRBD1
TGTGCCAGCAGCGGGGACAGGGGAGGCCATCAGCCCCAGCATTTT
CASSGDRGGHQPQHF
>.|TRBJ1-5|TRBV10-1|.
TGCGCCAGCAGTACGGGTACTAATCAGCCCCAGCATTTT
CASSTGTNQPQHF
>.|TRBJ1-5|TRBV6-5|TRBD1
TGTGCCAGCAGTTCCTCGCCGACAGGGGACCAGCCCCAGCATTTT
CASSSSPTGDQPQHF
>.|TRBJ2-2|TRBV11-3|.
TGTGCCAGCAGTTCATTCACCGGGGAGCTGTTTTTT
CASSSFTGELFF
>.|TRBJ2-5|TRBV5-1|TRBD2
TGCGCCAGCAGCTTGACGGCTAGCGGCGAGACCCAGTACTTC
CASSLTASGETQYF
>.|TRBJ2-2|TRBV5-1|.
TGCGCCAGCAGCCGACACGACACCGGGGAGCTGTTTTTT
CASSRHDTGELFF
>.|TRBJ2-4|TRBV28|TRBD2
TGTGCCAGCAGTTTGCCTAGCGGGAGGGGAAACATTCAGTACTTC
CASSLPSGRGNIQYF
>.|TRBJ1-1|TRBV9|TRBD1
TGTGCCAGCAGCGTAGGTGAGGGGGCAGGACGGAACACTGAAGCTTTCTTT
CASSVGEGAGRNTEAFF
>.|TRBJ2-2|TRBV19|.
TGTGCCAGTAGTTCCCCAGGGGGGTCCGGGGAGCTGTTTTTT
CASSSPGGSGELFF
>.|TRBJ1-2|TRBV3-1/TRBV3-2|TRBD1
TGTGCCAGCAGCCCACGACAGGGGGAATATACCTTC
CASSPRQGEYTF
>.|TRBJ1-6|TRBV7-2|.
TGTGCCAGCAGCTTAAGGCAGGGTGGCGCTGAGTCACCCCTCCACTTT
CASSLRQGGAESPLHF
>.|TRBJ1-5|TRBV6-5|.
TGTGCCAGCAGTACCCTCTCGGGAGGCGGGCAGCCCCAGCATTTT
CASSTLSGGGQPQHF
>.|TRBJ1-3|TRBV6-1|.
TGTGCCAGCAGTGGCAACCCTGGGACTGGCTCTGGAAACACCATATATTTT
CASSGNPGTGSGNTIYF
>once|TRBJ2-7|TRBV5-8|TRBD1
TGTGCCAGCAGATTTACGGGACAGGTGGACTACGAGCAGTACTTC
CASRFTGQVDYEQYF
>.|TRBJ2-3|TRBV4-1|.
TGCGCCAGCAGCCCGGGACTTCGTTACACAGATACGCAGTATTTT
CASSPGLRYTDTQYF
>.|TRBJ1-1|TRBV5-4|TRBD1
TGTGCCAGCAGCTATTGGGACAGGGAAACTGAAGCTTTCTTT
CASSYWDRETEAFF
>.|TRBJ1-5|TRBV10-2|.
TGCGCCAGCAGTGAGTCATCTGGGGGCCCCCAGCATTTT
CASSESSGGPQHF
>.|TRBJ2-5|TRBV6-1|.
TGTGCCAGCAGTGACCCGGTCCCTGGAGGGGAGACCCAGTACTTC
CASSDPVPGGETQYF
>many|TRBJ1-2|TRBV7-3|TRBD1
TGTGCCAGCAGCTTAGTCAGAGGATCCGACAGGGAAGCGTATGGCTACACCTTC
CASSLVRGSDREAYGYTF
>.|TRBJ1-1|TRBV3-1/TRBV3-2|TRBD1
TGTGCCAGCAGCACCCGGGACAGGGCCGACACTGAAGCTTTCTTT
CASSTRDRADTEAFF
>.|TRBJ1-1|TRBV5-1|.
TGCGCCAGCAGCGGGTGGGGCCGCGGTCACACTGAAGCTTTCTTT
CASSGWGRGHTEAFF